This T cell receptor (beta chain) was sequenced for a study of cytotoxic CD8 clonotypes in ibrutinib-treated CLL. For the study at large: Of the patients, some eleven were relapsed/refractory, about 15 treatment-naive and 17 to 18 IGHV unmutated. Each sample contained, on average, almost 260,000 productive templates and roughly 96,000 productive rearrangements.

The germline CDR1 and CDR2 sequences are SNHLY and FYNNEI. The length of the CDR3 is 14 residues. The ends were cut back, 3 bases at V and 2 bases at J, with 11 bases in the middle. Profiled with immunoSEQ multiplex PCR; TCRdb holds only in-frame clones, not every one. The sample lists about 300,000 clones, more than 70% occurring once. V gene TRBV2 combines with J gene TRBJ2-7; perhaps TRBD2 as D (6 bases). The starting material was PBMCs, obtained at disease progression, from a patient treated with ibrutinib. This TCR came from a human donor with chronic lymphocytic leukemia. The CDR3 bases are TGTGCCAGCAGTGATATGTCGGGGGCCTACGAGCAGTACTTC. It translates to CASSDMSGAYEQYF.